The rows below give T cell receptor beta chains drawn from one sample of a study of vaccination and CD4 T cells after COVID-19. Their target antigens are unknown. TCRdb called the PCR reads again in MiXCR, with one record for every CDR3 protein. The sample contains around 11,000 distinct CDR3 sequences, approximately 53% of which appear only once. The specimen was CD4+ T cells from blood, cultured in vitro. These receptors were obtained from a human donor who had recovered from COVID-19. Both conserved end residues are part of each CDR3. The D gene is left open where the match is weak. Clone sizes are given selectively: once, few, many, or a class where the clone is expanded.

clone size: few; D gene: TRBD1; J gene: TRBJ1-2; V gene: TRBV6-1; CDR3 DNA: TGTGCCAGCAGATTCGGACAGGGCCTCTATGGCTACACCTTC; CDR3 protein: CASRFGQGLYGYTF
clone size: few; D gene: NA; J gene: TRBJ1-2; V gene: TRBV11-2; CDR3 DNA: TGTGCCAGCAGCTCGATCAAGAGGGAAGCTAACTATGGCTACACCTTC; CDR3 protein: CASSSIKREANYGYTF
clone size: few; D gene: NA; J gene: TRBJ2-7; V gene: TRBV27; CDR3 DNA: TGTGCCAGCAGTCTAGCGTCGGCCTACGAGCAGTACTTC; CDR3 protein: CASSLASAYEQYF
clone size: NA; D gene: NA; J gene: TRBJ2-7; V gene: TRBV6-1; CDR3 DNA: TGTGCCAGCAGTCTTAGGCAGGGGGGGAGCGAGCAGTACTTC; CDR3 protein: CASSLRQGGSEQYF
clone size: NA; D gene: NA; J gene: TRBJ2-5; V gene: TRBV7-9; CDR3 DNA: TGTGCCAGCCCGGCCGGGCATCGTGGGGAGACCCAGTACTTC; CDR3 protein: CASPAGHRGETQYF
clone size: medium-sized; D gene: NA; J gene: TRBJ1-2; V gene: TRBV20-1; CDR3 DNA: TGCAGTGCCCAAGGACCGACGGGTGGCTACACCTTC; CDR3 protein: CSAQGPTGGYTF
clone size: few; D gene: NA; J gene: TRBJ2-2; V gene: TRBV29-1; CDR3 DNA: TGCAGCGGGAAATGGACGAACACCGGGGAGCTGTTTTTT; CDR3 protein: CSGKWTNTGELFF
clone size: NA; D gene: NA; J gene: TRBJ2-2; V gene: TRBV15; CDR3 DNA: TGTGCCACCAGCAGCCGGGGGCGTATCGGGGAGCTGTTTTTT; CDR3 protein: CATSSRGRIGELFF
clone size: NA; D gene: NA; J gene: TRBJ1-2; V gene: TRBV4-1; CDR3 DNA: TGCGCCAGCAGCCAAGATCAAGGGTACGTCTATGGCTACACCTTC; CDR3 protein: CASSQDQGYVYGYTF
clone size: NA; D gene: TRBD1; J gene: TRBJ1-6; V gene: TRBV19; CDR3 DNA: TGTACCAGTAGTTTCCGGGACAGGGAATTTTCACCCCTCCACTTT; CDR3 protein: CTSSFRDREFSPLHF
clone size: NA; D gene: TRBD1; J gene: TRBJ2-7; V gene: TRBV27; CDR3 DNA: TGTGCCAGCAGTTTAGTTACCGGGACAGGGCGTAACGAGCAGTACTTC; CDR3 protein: CASSLVTGTGRNEQYF
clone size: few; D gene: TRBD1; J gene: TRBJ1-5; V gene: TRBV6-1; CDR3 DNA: TGTGCCGCCGTTCAGGGGGCGATTCAGCCCCAGCATTTT; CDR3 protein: CAAVQGAIQPQHF
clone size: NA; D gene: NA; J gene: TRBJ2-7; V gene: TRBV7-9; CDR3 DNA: TGTGCCAGCAGCTTAATAGTGCCTGGGCGAGTATGCGAGCAGTACTTC; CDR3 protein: CASSLIVPGRVCEQYF
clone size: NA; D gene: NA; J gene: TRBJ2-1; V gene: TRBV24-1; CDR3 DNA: TGTGCCACCGCATACACACGAGCCGAAATCAATGAGCAGTTCTTC; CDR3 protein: CATAYTRAEINEQFF
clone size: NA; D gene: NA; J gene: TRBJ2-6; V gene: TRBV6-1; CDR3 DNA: TGTGCCGGTCGGCGATTCTCTGGGGCCAACGTCCTGACTTTC; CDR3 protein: CAGRRFSGANVLTF
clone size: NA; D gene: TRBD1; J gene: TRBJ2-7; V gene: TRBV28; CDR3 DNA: TGTGCCAGCAGTCCCATCGGACAGGGGGGCTACGAGCAGTACTTC; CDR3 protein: CASSPIGQGGYEQYF
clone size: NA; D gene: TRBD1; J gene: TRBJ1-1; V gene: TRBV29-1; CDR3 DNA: TGCAGCGTGGGGACAGCTGAAGGGAAAGCTTTCTTT; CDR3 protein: CSVGTAEGKAFF
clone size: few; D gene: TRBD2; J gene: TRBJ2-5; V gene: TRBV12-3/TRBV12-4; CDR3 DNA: TGTGCCAGCAGTTTTGGCGGGGGGGACCGCTGGGGATCGGAGACCCAGTACTTC; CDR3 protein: CASSFGGGDRWGSETQYF
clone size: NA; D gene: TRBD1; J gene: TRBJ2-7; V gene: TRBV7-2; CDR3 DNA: TGTGCCAGCAGCCCCCTGGGACAGGGACACTCCTACGAGCAGTACTTC; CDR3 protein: CASSPLGQGHSYEQYF
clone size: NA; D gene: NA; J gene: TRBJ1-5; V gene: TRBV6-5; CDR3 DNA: TGTGCCAGCAGTTACTCGGGGCAGGGGAGCAATCAGCCCCAGCATTTT; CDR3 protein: CASSYSGQGSNQPQHF
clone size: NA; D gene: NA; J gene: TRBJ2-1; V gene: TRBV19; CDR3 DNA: TGTGCCAGTAGTATCCCAGCCCCCCCCAGCTACAATGAGCAGTTCTTC; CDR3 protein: CASSIPAPPSYNEQFF
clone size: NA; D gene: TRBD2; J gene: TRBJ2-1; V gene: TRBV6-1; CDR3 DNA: TGTGCCAGCAGTCTCCAGGGGACTAGCGGGAGATATGAGCAGTTCTTC; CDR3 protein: CASSLQGTSGRYEQFF
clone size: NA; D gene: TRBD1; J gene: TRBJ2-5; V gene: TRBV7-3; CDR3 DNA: TGTGCCAGCAGCTTAACTGGACAGGGGGAGACCCAGTACTTC; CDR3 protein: CASSLTGQGETQYF
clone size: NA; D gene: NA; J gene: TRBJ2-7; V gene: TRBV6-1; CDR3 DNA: TGTGCCAGCAGTAAAGGACTATCAGGGACAGCCTACGAGCAGTACTTC; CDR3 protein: CASSKGLSGTAYEQYF